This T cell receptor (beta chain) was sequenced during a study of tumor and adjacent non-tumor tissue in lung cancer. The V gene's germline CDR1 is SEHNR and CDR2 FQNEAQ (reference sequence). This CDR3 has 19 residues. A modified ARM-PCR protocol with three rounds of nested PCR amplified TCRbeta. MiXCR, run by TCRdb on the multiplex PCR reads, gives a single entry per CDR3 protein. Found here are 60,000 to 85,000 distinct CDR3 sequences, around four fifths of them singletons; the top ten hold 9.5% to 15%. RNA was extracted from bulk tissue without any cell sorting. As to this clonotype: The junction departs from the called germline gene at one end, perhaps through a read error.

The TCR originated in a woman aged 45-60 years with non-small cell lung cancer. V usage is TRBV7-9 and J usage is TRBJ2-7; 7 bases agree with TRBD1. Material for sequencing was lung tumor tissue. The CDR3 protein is CASSLGTGRQGDRSYEHYF. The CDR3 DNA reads TGTGCCAGCAGCTTAGGGACTGGCCGACAGGGCGATAGATCGTACGAGCATTACTTC.